The 32 T cell receptor beta chains listed next were all sequenced from one sample in a study of early T cells in non-severe SARS-CoV-2 infection. MiXCR, run by TCRdb on the 5' RACE reads, gives a single entry per CDR3 protein. The profile shows some 70,000 distinct CDR3 sequences, 9.5% of them singletons. The sequenced sample was whole blood. All receptors derive from an adult who was a healthcare worker with PCR-confirmed SARS-CoV-2 infection or an uninfected control (not recorded which).

The chain employs TRBV20-1 and TRBJ1-1; D unclear. CDR3 size: 11 residues. Germline CDR1 and CDR2: DFQATT and SNEGSKA (reference sequence). CDR3 in amino acids: CSGDNIAEAFF. The CDR3 bases are TGCAGCGGGGATAATATCGCTGAAGCTTTCTTT.

By sample share, this clonotype is medium-sized (0.01 to 0.1%). This chain uses TRBV7-2 with TRBJ2-7; 8 positions match TRBD2. Germline V gene data show CDR1 as SGHTA and CDR2 as FQGNSA. The CDR3 spans 14 residues. Trimming cost V 5 bases and J 2 bases; bases outside gene matches: 5. CDR3 residues: CASSPIAGTYEQYF. The CDR3 DNA follows: TGTGCCAGCAGCCCTATAGCGGGAACCTACGAGCAGTACTTC. Full variable domain (outside the CDR3, taken from reference TRBV7-2 and TRBJ2-7): GAGVSQSPSNKVTEKGKDVELRCDPISGHTALYWYRQSLGQGLEFLIYFQGNSAPDKSGLPSDRFSAERTGGSVSTLTIQRTQQEDSAVYLCASSPIAGTYEQYFGPGTRLTVT.

In its sample, this clonotype was seen many times. Here the CDR3 reads CASSNRPSSYEQYF. The CDR3 DNA reads TGTGCCAGCAGTAATCGTCCGAGCTCCTACGAGCAGTACTTC. The chain uses TRBV28 and TRBJ2-7; D ambiguous. The V end lost 5 bases, the J end lost 0 bases, and 11 bases lay between the germline ends. The CDR3 consists of 14 residues. Per germline, CDR1 MDHEN and CDR2 SYDVKM.

The rearrangement joins TRBV29-1 to TRBJ2-1; TRBD2 matches at 12 bases. Losses at the gene ends were 2 bases for V and 2 bases for J; bases not matched to a gene: 13. This CDR3 is built from 19 residues. Germline-derived CDR1 and CDR2 are SQVTM and ANQGSEA. CDR3 amino acids: CSVERPLAGGPSAYNEQFF. The CDR3 region has the DNA TGCAGCGTTGAAAGACCCCTAGCGGGAGGGCCCTCGGCCTACAATGAGCAGTTCTTC.

This chain uses TRBV6-5 with TRBJ1-1; D call uncertain. The V end lost 0 bases, the J end lost 3 bases, and 11 bases lay between the germline ends. This CDR3 spans 15 amino acids. CDR1 and CDR2 from the germline V gene are MNHEY and SVGAGI. CDR3 sequence reads: CASSYSLDGDTEAFF. CDR3 DNA: TGTGCCAGCAGTTACTCGTTAGACGGCGACACTGAAGCTTTCTTT.

This clonotype has a count of ten or more. For the CDR3, the DNA is TGTGCCAGCAGCCAAGACGGGACAGGGGCGCAGCCCCAGCATTTT. Translated: CASSQDGTGAQPQHF. V gene TRBV3-1 combines with J gene TRBJ1-5; 10 bases agree with TRBD1. Unmatched junction bases numbered 3, after V lost 0 bases and J lost 7 bases. Germline V gives CDR1 LGHDT, CDR2 YNNKEL (reference sequence). The CDR3 spans 15 residues.

This clonotype came up a few times. The chain carries TRBV3-1 and TRBJ2-1; 8 bases are shared with TRBD1. The CDR3 loop spans 13 amino acids. Losses at the gene ends were 6 bases for V and 5 bases for J; bases not matched to a gene: 3. The germline gives CDR1 LGHDT, CDR2 YNNKEL (reference sequence). The chain's CDR3 is CASRTGVHNEQFF. The CDR3, as DNA: TGTGCCAGCAGGACAGGGGTACACAATGAGCAGTTCTTC.

This clonotype came up a few times. The V gene is TRBV6-2 or TRBV6-3, the J gene TRBJ2-1; D gene unclear. Germline V lookup: CDR1 MNHEY, CDR2 SVGEGT. V lost 7 bases, J lost 5 bases, and 12 bases lay in between. There are 13 residues in the CDR3. The CDR3 nucleotides are TGTGCCAGCACTGACATATGGGACAATGAGCAGTTCTTC. Amino acids: CASTDIWDNEQFF.

This clonotype was seen a handful of times. The chain's CDR3 is CSAGLGTDTQYF. The CDR3 bases are TGCAGCGCCGGATTGGGCACAGATACGCAGTATTTT. This chain connects TRBV20-1 to TRBJ2-3; D is ambiguous. The germline V gene encodes CDR1 DFQATT and CDR2 SNEGSKA (reference sequence). The CDR3 runs to 12 residues.

This clonotype was seen repeatedly, ten times or more. The chain combines TRBV20-1 with TRBJ1-1; the match to TRBD1 covers 10 bases. Germline values: CDR1 DFQATT, CDR2 SNEGSKA (reference sequence). This CDR3 region has 15 residues. Trimming took 2 bases from V and 3 from J; bases not matched to a gene: 6. CDR3 nucleotides: TGCAGTGCTAGACCCGGGACAGGGGTGTACACTGAAGCTTTCTTT. This encodes CSARPGTGVYTEAFF.

This clonotype came up many times. The chain recombines TRBV29-1 with TRBJ1-3; possibly TRBD1 for D (6 bases). Trimming shortened V by 4 bases and J by 2 bases, and 9 bases separated the two germline ends. The CDR3 length is 13 residues. Germline CDR1 and CDR2: SQVTM and ANQGSEA. DNA of the CDR3: TGCAGCGTTGTGGCAGGGGCTGGAAACACCATATATTTT. As protein: CSVVAGAGNTIYF.

The chain carries TRBV2 and TRBJ2-7, with TRBD2 matching over 9 bases. The V segment lost 6 bases and the J segment 5 bases; nucleotides outside the gene matches: 2. This CDR3 has 12 amino acids. From germline, CDR1 is SNHLY and CDR2 FYNNEI. In DNA, the CDR3 is TGTGCCAGCAGGGTAGCGGGGGACGAGCAGTACTTC. Its translation is CASRVAGDEQYF.

The rearrangement links TRBV6-4 to TRBJ2-1; possibly TRBD1 for D (5 bases). From germline, CDR1 is MRHNA and CDR2 SNTAGT. The CDR3 contains 13 residues. Trimming took off 6 bases at V and 7 bases at J, with 13 bases between the two ends. Here the CDR3 reads CASSLTVLNEQFF. CDR3 nucleotide sequence: TGTGCCAGCAGCCTGACAGTATTAAATGAGCAGTTCTTC.

This clonotype was seen a few times. The chain links TRBV20-1 to TRBJ2-7, with TRBD1 matching over 9 bases. Per germline, CDR1 DFQATT and CDR2 SNEGSKA (reference sequence). The junction had 6 bases not matched to a gene; V was cut back by 6 bases and J by 0 bases. The CDR3 length is 14 residues. DNA of the CDR3: TGCAGTGCCCAACAGGGGGCCGACTCCTACGAGCAGTACTTC. It translates to CSAQQGADSYEQYF.

This clonotype was observed at least ten times. V gene TRBV20-1 combines with J gene TRBJ2-1; 9 bases match TRBD2. CDR3 size: 16 residues. In germline, CDR1 is DFQATT, CDR2 SNEGSKA (reference sequence). V was pared by 0 bases and J by 7 bases, with 10 bases of the junction left unmatched. CDR3 bases: TGCAGTGCTAGAGATTCGGCGGGAGGGCTGGGAAATGAGCAGTTCTTC. It specifies CSARDSAGGLGNEQFF.

This clonotype was recorded a few times. V and J are TRBV11-2 and TRBJ1-1, with D hard to call. Germline CDR1 and CDR2: SGHAT and FQNNGV. Between the trimmed V and J ends, which lost 1 base and 0 bases, there was a span of 9 bases. The CDR3 has 15 amino acids. CDR3 coding DNA: TGTGCCAGCAGCTTAGTAGCGGTTATGAACACTGAAGCTTTCTTT. It translates to CASSLVAVMNTEAFF. The full variable domain, with the rest looked up from reference TRBV11-2 and TRBJ1-1, is EAGVAQSPRYKIIEKRQSVAFWCNPISGHATLYWYQQILGQGPKLLIQFQNNGVVDDSQLPKDRFSAERLKGVDSTLKIQPAKLEDSAVYLCASSLVAVMNTEAFFGQGTRLTVV.

The sample holds many counts of this clonotype. The gene calls are TRBV11-2 and TRBJ2-7; 9 bases map to TRBD1. The CDR3 sequence is 13 residues long. After removal of 4 bases from V and 3 bases from J, the junction contained 1 base not matched to a gene. Germline lookup yields CDR1 SGHAT and CDR2 FQNNGV. DNA for the CDR3: TGTGCCAGCAGCTCGGACAGGGGCTACGAGCAGTACTTC. Translated, it gives CASSSDRGYEQYF.

This clonotype was recorded at least ten times. The gene calls are TRBV24-1 and TRBJ2-1; D is possibly TRBD2 (5 bases). CDR3 length: 16 amino acids. Germline-derived CDR1 and CDR2 are KGHDR and SFDVKD. V lost 3 bases to trimming and J lost 7 bases, with 18 bases between them. CDR3 protein: CATSDPSITPENEQFF. CDR3 DNA: TGTGCCACCAGTGATCCTAGCATCACCCCGGAGAATGAGCAGTTCTTC.

This clonotype has just a few counts. The gene calls are TRBV15 and TRBJ1-3, with D maybe TRBD1 (6 bases). Trimming took off 8 bases at V and 2 bases at J, with 10 bases between the two ends. The CDR3 sequence is 13 residues long. Germline V lookup: CDR1 LNHNV, CDR2 YYDKDF (reference sequence). CDR3 sequence: CATGGDTGNTIYF. In DNA form, the CDR3 reads TGTGCCACCGGGGGCGATACTGGAAACACCATATATTTT.

The sample holds many counts of this clonotype. The chain links TRBV5-8 to TRBJ2-7; D unclear. The V end was cut by 6 bases, the J end by 0 bases, with 10 bases between. Looked up from germline, CDR1 is SGHTS and CDR2 is YDEGEE. This CDR3 region has 13 residues. CDR3: CASKGRVSYEQYF. As DNA, the CDR3 is TGTGCCAGCAAAGGACGGGTCTCCTACGAGCAGTACTTC.

This clonotype was counted many times. The V and J genes are TRBV5-8 and TRBJ1-4; D call uncertain. V was cut by 3 bases and J by 8 bases, with 11 bases left in between. This CDR3 spans 13 amino acids. Germline V CDR1 and CDR2: SGHTS, YDEGEE. The CDR3 nucleotides read TGTGCCAGCAGCTCGAGGGCAAGGGAAAAACTGTTTTTT. Translation gives CASSSRAREKLFF.

This clonotype has a count of ten or more. This chain uses TRBV15 with TRBJ2-1; the D gene is possibly TRBD2 (6 bases). V lost 3 bases and J lost 5, with 20 bases in between. This CDR3 comprises 17 residues. Germline CDR1 and CDR2: LNHNV and YYDKDF (reference sequence). CDR3 amino acids: CATSRGFAGPAHNEQFF. The DNA for the CDR3 is TGTGCCACCAGCAGGGGCTTCGCGGGACCGGCCCACAATGAGCAGTTCTTC.

This chain joins TRBV7-7 and TRBJ2-4, with TRBD2 matching 7 bases. The CDR3 consists of 17 residues. Germline CDR1 is SSHAT and CDR2 is FNYEAQ (reference sequence). V was clipped by 3 bases and J by 1 base; unmatched bases: 9. The CDR3 bases are TGTGCCAGCAGCTTGGGGGGGAGCGCTTCGGCCAAAAACATTCAGTACTTC. Translated, it gives CASSLGGSASAKNIQYF.

This clonotype has a count of ten or more. This sequence joins TRBV14 and TRBJ1-4; D is unclear. Germline CDR1 SGHDN, CDR2 FVKESK. This CDR3 contains 17 residues. Trimming took off 0 bases at V and 0 bases at J, with 11 bases between the two ends. Written as DNA, the CDR3 is TGTGCCAGCAGCCAAGACAAGGCGTATGCAACTAATGAAAAACTGTTTTTT. It specifies CASSQDKAYATNEKLFF.

The gene calls are TRBV20-1 and TRBJ2-1; weak D call: TRBD2 (6 bases). The CDR3 sequence is 13 residues long. Germline V gene sequence: CDR1 DFQATT, CDR2 SNEGSKA (reference sequence). V dropped 6 bases and J dropped 13 bases, with 22 bases sitting between them. The CDR3 sequence: CSAVRGDSEDQFF. In nucleotides, the CDR3 is TGCAGTGCCGTGCGCGGGGATTCGGAGGACCAGTTCTTC.

This chain links TRBV20-1 with TRBJ2-3, with D perhaps matching TRBD1 (5 bases). V was shortened by 6 bases and J by 4 bases, with 14 bases between the two germline ends. CDR1 is DFQATT and CDR2 is SNEGSKA in the germline V gene (reference sequence). This CDR3 comprises 13 residues. CDR3 nucleotide sequence: TGCAGTGCATCAGGGAAGCGACCAGATACGCAGTATTTT. It codes for CSASGKRPDTQYF.

A note on this clonotype: This may be a read error: a much more frequent sequence differs by one nucleotide. This rearrangement joins TRBV5-6 to TRBJ1-1, with 7 bases fitting TRBD1. After removal of 5 bases from V and 0 bases from J, the junction contained 7 bases not matched to a gene. The length of the CDR3 is 15 residues. Germline CDR1 reads SGHDT; CDR2 reads YYEEEE. This chain's CDR3 is CASSYSTGMNTEAFF. Here the CDR3 DNA reads TGTGCCAGCAGTTACTCGACAGGGATGAACACTGAAGCTTTCTTT.

This clonotype occurred many times. The rearrangement uses TRBV27 and TRBJ2-7, with TRBD2 matching over 8 bases. Trimming removed 9 bases from V and 6 bases from J; junction bases left unmatched: 7. The germline CDR1 and CDR2 sequences are MNHEY and SMNVEV (reference sequence). The CDR3 extends over 12 amino acids. The CDR3 DNA sequence: TGTGCCAGACCGGGACTAGTTCCCGAGCAGTACTTC. Translated: CARPGLVPEQYF.

This clonotype has ten or more counts. The V call is TRBV6-1, the J call TRBJ1-1; TRBD1 is a possible D gene (5 bases). This CDR3 spans 13 amino acids. Germline V CDR1 and CDR2: MNHNS, SASEGT. The V end was cut by 1 base, the J end by 10 bases, with 13 bases between. CDR3 in amino acids: CASSEEVRRGAFF. The CDR3 DNA reads as TGTGCCAGCAGTGAAGAGGTCAGGAGGGGAGCTTTCTTT.

This clonotype was seen many times. The rearrangement joins TRBV7-8 to TRBJ2-1; no firm D call. Looked up from germline, CDR1 is SGHVS and CDR2 is FQNEAQ. The CDR3 is 15 amino acids. Trimming removed 1 base from V and 5 bases from J, with 12 bases in between. CDR3 coding DNA: TGTGCCAGCAGCTTAGGGACCGCGAACCACAATGAGCAGTTCTTC. It is translated as CASSLGTANHNEQFF.

J is TRBJ1-2 and V is TRBV29-1, with no clear D. Looked up from germline, CDR1 is SQVTM and CDR2 is ANQGSEA. There are 13 residues in the CDR3. Trimming removed 0 bases from V and 6 bases from J, with 11 bases in between. For the CDR3, the DNA is TGCAGCGTTGAAGAGGGGAGTCGGAATGGCTACACCTTC. It codes for CSVEEGSRNGYTF.

In this sample, this clonotype turned up a few times. The chain links TRBV5-1 to TRBJ1-1; D may be TRBD1 (5 bases). V lost 4 bases and J lost 3, with 10 bases in between. There are 13 residues in the CDR3. Germline V gene sequence: CDR1 SGHRS, CDR2 YFSETQ. The CDR3 bases are TGCGCCAGCAGCAACCTGGGGGACACTGAAGCTTTCTTT. Translation gives CASSNLGDTEAFF.